This T cell receptor beta chain stems from a study of blood T cell repertoires in COVID-19. Study-level information: Sample material is recorded as cDNA or gDNA derived from T cells, B-cell-depleted T cells, or PBMCs.

The V gene's germline CDR1 is MNHEY and CDR2 SVGAGI. Trimming shortened V by 11 bases and J by 0 bases, and 14 bases separated the two germline ends. CDR3 size: 14 residues. Method: immunoSEQ multiplex PCR; TCRdb's copy keeps in-frame clones and lacks some. The table shows around 170,000 clones, with roughly 83% occurring only once. The receptor was derived from a woman in her sixties with acute or convalescent COVID-19. The chain carries TRBV6-5 and TRBJ1-5, with D unresolved. Specimen: peripheral blood. The CDR3 region has the DNA TGTGCCGCAGGATCGCCCGATAGCAATCAGCCCCAGCATTTT. Amino acids: CAAGSPDSNQPQHF.